These 19 T cell receptor beta chains share one sample of origin, sequenced in a study of blood T cell repertoires in COVID-19. Clones were read by immunoSEQ multiplex PCR, and TCRdb kept only the in-frame ones, dropping some. This table has approximately 280,000 clones, 88% appearing once. Sequencing was carried out using peripheral blood. These receptors came from a man aged 18 to 29 with active or convalescent COVID-19.

This chain uses TRBV11-2 with TRBJ1-1; D perhaps matches TRBD1 (5 bases). Germline V gene sequence: CDR1 SGHAT, CDR2 FQNNGV. The CDR3 totals 13 residues. Trimming pared 0 bases from V and 10 bases from J, leaving 12 bases between. The CDR3 nucleotides read TGTGCCAGCAGCTTAGATCGAGTGGGGCGAGCTTTCTTT. It yields the protein CASSLDRVGRAFF.

The chain employs TRBV4-1 and TRBJ1-1; D gene ambiguous. Germline V gene lookup returns CDR1 MGHRA and CDR2 YSYEKL. CDR3 size: 15 residues. Between the trimmed V and J ends, which lost 0 bases and 4 bases, there was a span of 12 bases. The CDR3, as DNA: TGCGCCAGCAGCCAAGATTTAGCCCTCGGCACTGAAGCTTTCTTT. Protein sequence: CASSQDLALGTEAFF.

CDR3 in DNA: TGTGCCAGCAGCAAAGACCGACAGGACTCCTATAATTCACCCCTCCACTTT. It translates to CASSKDRQDSYNSPLHF. The chain links TRBV21-1 to TRBJ1-6; the table's D call, TRBD1, has no DNA check behind it. TRBV21-1 is described as a pseudogene. CDR3 length: 17 residues.

The chain has TRBV10-3 and TRBJ2-1, with 7 positions matching TRBD2. The CDR3 totals 16 residues. V lost 0 bases, J lost 0 bases, and 2 bases stayed unmatched. Germline values: CDR1 ENHRY, CDR2 SYGVKD. CDR3 bases: TGTGCCATCAGTGAGTCTGGCGGGGGCTCCTACAATGAGCAGTTCTTC. It is translated as CAISESGGGSYNEQFF.

About this clone itself: Germline and junction disagree at one end, which may indicate a read error. The chain combines TRBV4-3 with TRBJ1-3, with TRBD1 matching over 7 bases. Germline loops: CDR1 LGHNA, CDR2 YSLEER. The CDR3 runs to 17 residues. CDR3 amino acids: CASSEDTGASSGNTIYF. DNA of the CDR3: TGCGCCAGCAGCGAAGACACAGGGGCGAGCTCTGGAAACACCATATATTTT.

This chain joins TRBV19 and TRBJ1-5, with 8 bases lining up with TRBD1. CDR3 length: 16 amino acids. Germline values: CDR1 LNHDA, CDR2 SQIVND (reference sequence). V shed 5 bases, J shed 2 bases, and the junction held 8 bases outside the gene matches. The CDR3 protein is CASSVRDRFGNQPQHF. In DNA form, the CDR3 reads TGTGCCAGTAGTGTCCGGGACAGGTTTGGCAATCAGCCCCAGCATTTT.

This chain connects TRBV15 to TRBJ1-6, with 11 bases identical to TRBD1. Germline V gene lookup returns CDR1 LNHNV and CDR2 YYDKDF (reference sequence). Trimming at V came to 8 bases and at J to 9 bases, leaving 3 bases not matched to a gene. CDR3 size: 13 residues. The CDR3 here is CATGQGASSPLHF. CDR3 coding DNA: TGTGCCACCGGACAGGGGGCTAGTTCACCCCTCCACTTT.

This chain connects TRBV7-9 to TRBJ2-7; 9 nucleotides match TRBD1. CDR1 and CDR2 from the germline V gene are SEHNR and FQNEAQ (reference sequence). With V trimmed by 6 bases and J by 6 bases, 6 bases remained unmatched. The CDR3 totals 13 residues. DNA of the CDR3: TGTGCCAGCAGTCCGGGACAGGGAACCGAGCAGTACTTC. This encodes CASSPGQGTEQYF.

The chain links TRBV5-1 to TRBJ2-1, with 9 bases aligning to TRBD2. Germline V CDR1 and CDR2: SGHRS, YFSETQ. This CDR3 is built from 17 residues. J lost 7 bases, V lost 1 base, and 12 bases had no gene match. The chain's CDR3 is CASSLLSGGGVKNEQFF. The CDR3 nucleotides read TGCGCCAGCAGCTTGTTGTCAGGCGGGGGGGTGAAAAATGAGCAGTTCTTC.

The chain links TRBV2 to TRBJ2-5; TRBD2 matches 8 bases. Per the germline V gene, CDR1 is SNHLY and CDR2 is FYNNEI. The CDR3 is 14 amino acids. J gave up 11 bases and V 11 bases, and 19 bases lay outside the gene matches. CDR3 nucleotide sequence: TGTGCCTCCGAGGGCCCACCAAGACGGGAGGGTCAGTACTTC. It encodes CASEGPPRREGQYF.

This chain connects TRBV11-2 to TRBJ1-5; no reliable D call. The CDR3 sequence is 14 residues long. V was pared by 5 bases and J by 0 bases, with 8 bases between. Looked up from germline, CDR1 is SGHAT and CDR2 is FQNNGV. CDR3 residues: CASSASVSNQPQHF. CDR3 sequence (DNA): TGTGCCAGCAGCGCATCGGTTAGCAATCAGCCCCAGCATTTT. Together with reference TRBV11-2 and TRBJ1-5, the CDR3 gives the full variable domain: EAGVAQSPRYKIIEKRQSVAFWCNPISGHATLYWYQQILGQGPKLLIQFQNNGVVDDSQLPKDRFSAERLKGVDSTLKIQPAKLEDSAVYLCASSASVSNQPQHFGDGTRLSIL.

This clone turned up a few times. The rearrangement links TRBV19 to TRBJ2-7; 10 bases fit TRBD1. V gave up 8 bases and J gave up 4 bases; unmatched junction bases: 5. Germline V gene lookup returns CDR1 LNHDA and CDR2 SQIVND (reference sequence). CDR3 size: 13 residues. The CDR3 DNA reads as TGTGCCAGTTCCGGGACAGGGGTGTACGAGCAGTACTTC. Translated, it gives CASSGTGVYEQYF. The whole variable domain, filled in from reference TRBV19 and TRBJ2-7, reads DGGITQSPKYLFRKEGQNVTLSCEQNLNHDAMYWYRQDPGQGLRLIYYSQIVNDFQKGDIAEGYSVSREKKESFPLTVTSAQKNPTAFYLCASSGTGVYEQYFGPGTRLTVT.

The gene calls are TRBV4-3 and TRBJ2-5; TRBD2 aligns across 7 bases. V shed 4 bases, J shed 2 bases, and the junction held 10 bases outside the gene matches. Germline CDR1 LGHNA, CDR2 YSLEER. CDR3 length equals 16 residues. The CDR3 sequence is CASSPLSSGPQETQYF. CDR3 in DNA: TGCGCCAGCAGCCCGCTTTCTAGCGGACCTCAAGAGACCCAGTACTTC.

V usage is TRBV3-1 (or the pseudogene TRBV3-2) and J usage is TRBJ2-1; the D is unclear. Germline V gene lookup returns CDR1 LGHDT and CDR2 YNNKEL (reference sequence). CDR3 length equals 14 residues. V was cut by 0 bases and J by 4 bases, with 7 bases left in between. CDR3 bases: TGTGCCAGCAGCCAAGATCTACAGTACAATGAGCAGTTCTTC. This codes for CASSQDLQYNEQFF.

The rearrangement joins TRBV7-2 to TRBJ2-2; TRBD1 is a possible D gene (5 bases). Trimming removed 2 bases at V and 1 base at J, with 11 bases between. The CDR3 is 16 residues long. Germline values: CDR1 SGHTA, CDR2 FQGNSA. The DNA of the CDR3 is TGTGCCAGCAGCTTACATCAGGGATGGAACACCGGGGAGCTGTTTTTT. Protein sequence: CASSLHQGWNTGELFF. The entire variable domain, with the rest obtained from reference TRBV7-2 and TRBJ2-2, is as follows: GAGVSQSPSNKVTEKGKDVELRCDPISGHTALYWYRQSLGQGLEFLIYFQGNSAPDKSGLPSDRFSAERTGGSVSTLTIQRTQQEDSAVYLCASSLHQGWNTGELFFGEGSRLTVL.

J is TRBJ2-1 and V is TRBV14, with D perhaps TRBD2 (6 bases). Trimming took off 4 bases at V and 11 bases at J, with 12 bases between the two ends. This CDR3 is built from 12 residues. Germline lookup yields CDR1 SGHDN and CDR2 FVKESK. The CDR3 DNA reads TGTGCCAGCAGCCGGGCCGGGACTCAGCAGTTCTTC. This translates into CASSRAGTQQFF. Together with reference TRBV14 and TRBJ2-1, the CDR3 gives the full variable domain: EAGVTQFPSHSVIEKGQTVTLRCDPISGHDNLYWYRRVMGKEIKFLLHFVKESKQDESGMPNNRFLAERTGGTYSTLKVQPAELEDSGVYFCASSRAGTQQFFGPGTRLTVL.

V gene TRBV5-1 combines with J gene TRBJ2-7; TRBD1 aligns across 10 bases. Germline V gene lookup returns CDR1 SGHRS and CDR2 YFSETQ. This CDR3 has 16 residues. Unmatched junction bases numbered 5, after V lost 0 bases and J lost 2 bases. CDR3 DNA: TGCGCCAGCAGCTTGGGATGGGACAGGGGTACCTACGAGCAGTACTTC. Its protein product is CASSLGWDRGTYEQYF.

This rearrangement joins TRBV5-4 to TRBJ2-3; the match to TRBD2 covers 7 bases. With V trimmed by 0 bases and J by 5 bases, 6 bases remained unmatched. The CDR3 consists of 15 residues. Germline V gene lookup returns CDR1 SGHNT and CDR2 YYREEE (reference sequence). The CDR3 here is CASSLGRGEVDTQYF. In DNA, the CDR3 is TGTGCCAGCAGCTTGGGTCGGGGGGAGGTAGATACGCAGTATTTT.

This sequence joins TRBV10-1 and TRBJ2-5, with D tentatively TRBD2 (6 bases). In germline, CDR1 is WNHNN, CDR2 SYGVQD (reference sequence). V was pared by 3 bases and J by 2 bases, with 28 bases between. The CDR3 spans 20 residues. CDR3 amino acids: CASSDAWRGLQSGDQETQYF. In DNA form, the CDR3 reads TGCGCCAGCAGTGATGCATGGCGGGGTCTCCAATCTGGGGATCAAGAGACCCAGTACTTC.